This is a list of T cell receptor beta chains from one sample in a study of breast tumors, draining lymph nodes, adjacent tissues. TCRdb called the multiplex PCR reads again in MiXCR, with one record for every CDR3 protein. This sample has nearly 110,000 distinct CDR3 sequences; about 29% occur once, and the top ten carry approximately 5%. The sample taken for sequencing was axillary lymph node tissue. Source of these receptors: a female donor with breast cancer. Some clones in this sample may be carry-over from other donors' samples. Each CDR3 is given with its conserved first and last residue. The order of the fields is D gene, clone size, V gene, J gene, CDR3 DNA, CDR3 protein. D genes are given only for firm matches. Rows give clone size only sometimes, using once, few, many, or a class for an expanded clone.

>NA|many|TRBV7-9|TRBJ2-7
TGTGCCAGCAGCCCATCCGCGGACACGGCTACCTACGAGCAGTACTTC
CASSPSADTATYEQYF
>NA|many|TRBV6-5|TRBJ2-5
TGTGCCAGCAGTTACTCAGGCTGGCAACAAGAGACCCAGTACTTC
CASSYSGWQQETQYF
>TRBD2|many|TRBV11-1|TRBJ2-5
TGTGCCAGCAGCCGGACTAGCGGGGCGGCCGGAGAGACCCAGTACTTC
CASSRTSGAAGETQYF
>TRBD1|many|TRBV20-1|TRBJ2-1
TGCAGTGCTAGAGAACCCCGGGACAGGGGTACTGAGCAGTTCTTC
CSAREPRDRGTEQFF
>NA|NA|TRBV3-1|TRBJ1-1
TGTGCCAGCAGCCCAGGGGCTCGGGACACTGAAGCTTTCTTT
CASSPGARDTEAFF
>TRBD1|NA|TRBV28|TRBJ2-7
TGTGCCAGCAGTGGGACAGGGAAAGGCTACGAGCAGTACTTC
CASSGTGKGYEQYF
>NA|many|TRBV19|TRBJ1-2
TGTGCCAGTAGTGGGACGGCTGTTAACTATGGCTACACCTTC
CASSGTAVNYGYTF
>NA|NA|TRBV10-3|TRBJ2-2
TGTGCCATCAAACGGGTTGGGGACACCGGGGAGCTGTTTTTT
CAIKRVGDTGELFF
>NA|NA|TRBV18|TRBJ2-4
TGTGCCAGCTCACCAACAGAGGACATTCAGTACTTC
CASSPTEDIQYF
>TRBD2|NA|TRBV5-4|TRBJ2-3
TGTGCCAGCAAAAGCTCCTTGGGCGGGGGGACTACAGATACGCAGTATTTT
CASKSSLGGGTTDTQYF
>NA|many|TRBV11-3|TRBJ2-7
TGTGCCAGCAGCTTAGTTGGGGGCGAGCAGTACTTC
CASSLVGGEQYF
>TRBD1|NA|TRBV19|TRBJ1-1
TGTGCCAGTAGTTACCGGGACAGGATGAACACTGAAGCTTTCTTT
CASSYRDRMNTEAFF
>TRBD1|once|TRBV25-1|TRBJ1-2
TGTGCCGACAGGGGAGGCGGCTACACCTTC
CADRGGGYTF
>NA|many|TRBV5-1|TRBJ2-3
TGCGCCAGCAGCTTGTACGGCTCAGATACGCAGTATTTT
CASSLYGSDTQYF
>NA|NA|TRBV7-6|TRBJ2-3
TGTGCCAGCGGCTTCGGGGGCCGCACAGATACGCACTATTTT
CASGFGGRTDTHYF
>TRBD1|many|TRBV30|TRBJ2-7
TGTGCCTGGAGTGTAGGAGGGACAGGGGGGTACGAGCAGTACTTC
CAWSVGGTGGYEQYF
>TRBD1|many|TRBV20-1|TRBJ2-5
TGCAGTGCTAGAGATCAGGACAGGGGCATAGAGACCCAGTACTTC
CSARDQDRGIETQYF
>NA|many|TRBV5-1|TRBJ1-4
TGCGCCAGCAGCTTGGCGGCATGGGGGGGAAATGAAAAACTGTTTTTT
CASSLAAWGGNEKLFF
>TRBD1|many|TRBV18|TRBJ2-7
TGTGCCAGCTCACCATTCTCCGGGACAGGGGTCTCCTACGAGCAGTACTTC
CASSPFSGTGVSYEQYF
>NA|few|TRBV6-5|TRBJ1-1
TGTGCCAGCAGTTACTCGGAGGCGGCGAACACTGAAGCTTTCTTT
CASSYSEAANTEAFF
>TRBD1|NA|TRBV12-3/TRBV12-4|TRBJ1-6
TGTGCCAGCAGCCCACAGGGGTTGAATTCACCCCTCCACTTT
CASSPQGLNSPLHF
>NA|many|TRBV7-9|TRBJ1-3
TGTGCCACCTTGCGGGGAAACACCATATATTTT
CATLRGNTIYF
>TRBD2|many|TRBV2|TRBJ2-3
TGTGCCAGCCAGGCGGGACTAGCGGGGGGGTTCTCCCGCACAGATACGCAGTATTTT
CASQAGLAGGFSRTDTQYF
>NA|NA|TRBV12-3/TRBV12-4|TRBJ1-1
TGTGCCAGCAGGATGACGTCGGCGGCTGAAGCTTTCTTT
CASRMTSAAEAFF
>NA|few|TRBV5-4|TRBJ2-1
TGTGCCAGCAGCTTGGAACGGGGGGCCAACAATGGGCAGTTCTTC
CASSLERGANNGQFF
>NA|few|TRBV12-5|TRBJ1-2
TGTGCTAGTGGTTTGGTATCCAGGGACAACTATGGCTACACCTTC
CASGLVSRDNYGYTF
>NA|few|TRBV20-1|TRBJ1-1
TGCAGTGCCGAGCAGGGGATGAACACTGAAGCTTTCTTT
CSAEQGMNTEAFF
>NA|many|TRBV19|TRBJ2-7
TGTGCCAGTAGTATCTCCGGCAGGGAGAGCTCCTACGAGCAGTACTTC
CASSISGRESSYEQYF
>NA|NA|TRBV6-2/TRBV6-3|TRBJ1-1
TGTGCCAGCAGTTCGCGGGGGCCCCGCACTGAAGCTTTCTTT
CASSSRGPRTEAFF
>TRBD2|NA|TRBV7-9|TRBJ2-1
TGTGCCAGCAGCGAGGGACTAGCCGACTTGGAGCAGTTCTTC
CASSEGLADLEQFF
>TRBD1|once|TRBV2|TRBJ1-3
TGTGCCAGCAGCTTAGACAGGGACTATGGCTACACCATATATTTT
CASSLDRDYGYTIYF
>TRBD1|many|TRBV10-3|TRBJ1-5
TGTGCCATCAGCGACAGGATTCCGGGACAGGGTAATCAGCCCCAGCATTTT
CAISDRIPGQGNQPQHF
>NA|many|TRBV19|TRBJ2-4
TGTGCCAGTAGTATAGAGCGGAAGTTGAACATTCAGTACTTC
CASSIERKLNIQYF
>TRBD1|many|TRBV2|TRBJ1-1
TGTGCCAGCAAGGACAGGACGTCGAACACTGAAGCTTTCTTT
CASKDRTSNTEAFF
>NA|NA|TRBV2|TRBJ2-1
TGTGCCAGCAGTTCGTCAGGAGCCTACAATGAGCAGTTCTTC
CASSSSGAYNEQFF
>TRBD1|NA|TRBV24-1|TRBJ2-5
TGTGCCACCAGTGACCGAAACAGGGGAACAGATGACGAGACCCAGTACTTC
CATSDRNRGTDDETQYF